This TCR beta chain was recorded in a study of shared clonotypes between healthy human individuals. Method: immunoSEQ multiplex PCR; TCRdb's copy keeps in-frame clones and lacks some. The sample holds some 2.1 million clones, about 95% seen once. Naive CD8 cells, CD45RO-negative and positively selected for CCR7, excluded terminally differentiated effector memory CD45RA+ cells. V dropped 4 bases and J dropped 2 bases, with 6 bases sitting between them. Germline CDR1 and CDR2: SEHNR and FQNEAQ (reference sequence). There are 12 residues in the CDR3. The TCR was taken from a man younger than 35 in good health. This chain connects TRBV7-9 to TRBJ2-7, with unresolved D. The specimen sequenced was naive CD8+ T cells sorted from blood. CDR3 protein: CASSSTPYEQYF. The CDR3 region has the DNA TGTGCCAGCAGCTCAACCCCCTACGAGCAGTACTTC.